This TCR beta chain was identified in a study of molecular identifiers for immune sequencing clone quantification. General observations from the study: Clones above 20 RNA copies held over 98% of effector molecules, under 1% in naive cells. About a million naive cells reportedly did not prevent detection of spiked Jurkat TCR RNA from one cell.

One entry per CDR3 protein, called by TCRdb with MiXCR from the PCR reads. The table includes under 650,000 distinct CDR3 sequences, about 20% detected once. The CDR3 runs to 16 residues. CDR1 is SGHAT, CDR2 FQDESV, per germline (reference sequence). Trimming left V 8 bases short and J 4 bases short, with 20 bases between. This clonotype was observed a handful of times. Its antigen is undetermined. This receptor was identified in a human donor in good health. Some libraries in this study had Jurkat cell RNA spiked in. J is TRBJ2-2 and V is TRBV11-1; either TRBD1 or TRBD2 may fit D (7 bases each). Sequencing input: naive CD8+ T cells from blood, with Jurkat cell RNA spiked in. Regarding subset: FACS-sorted CD8+CD4-CCR7+CD45RA+ naive T cells. The CDR3 DNA reads as TGTGCCAGCGCCCCGGGGGGACAGATTTTCACCGGGGAGCTGTTTTTT. Encoded protein: CASAPGGQIFTGELFF.